This is a list of T cell receptor beta chains from one sample in a study of CD8+ T cells in alopecia areata. Generated by immunoSEQ multiplex PCR, the TCRdb table keeps only in-frame clones and is missing some. The table lists about 270,000 clones, 60% of them singletons. The sample in question was CD4+ T cells sorted from blood, obtained around week 53, from a patient treated with tofacitinib. All receptors come from a human donor with alopecia areata. Both conserved end residues are part of each CDR3. D genes are given only for firm matches. Size values are once, few and many counts, or a class for expanded clones, and some rows have none.

TRBJ2-1 | NA | NA | TRBV6-5 | TGTGCCAGCAGTTCCTGGGACTCTGGGAATGAGCAGTTCTTC | CASSSWDSGNEQFF
TRBJ1-4 | NA | NA | TRBV6-5 | TGTGCCAGCAGGGGGGAAAAACTGTTTTTT | CASRGEKLFF
TRBJ2-7 | NA | NA | TRBV7-2 | TGTGCCAGCAGCCCTCGACAGGGAGGCGAGCAGTACTTC | CASSPRQGGEQYF
TRBJ2-7 | TRBD2 | NA | TRBV2 | TGTGCCAGCAGAGGAACTAGCGGGCGCTACGAGCAGTACTTC | CASRGTSGRYEQYF
TRBJ2-5 | NA | few | TRBV29-1 | TGCATCACAGGTCCTCAAGAGACCCAGTACTTC | CITGPQETQYF
TRBJ2-3 | NA | NA | TRBV5-1 | TGCGCCAGCAGCTTGGGTGCTAGCAGAAGCACAGATACGCAGTATTTT | CASSLGASRSTDTQYF
TRBJ2-3 | TRBD2 | NA | TRBV30 | TGTGCCTGGAGTCCCTCTCGACTAGCGGGGGGCACAGATACGCAGTATTTT | CAWSPSRLAGGTDTQYF
TRBJ1-2 | NA | once | TRBV5-1 | TGCGCCACCATGAGAGTCGGAGTTCCCTATGGCTACACCTTC | CATMRVGVPYGYTF
TRBJ2-7 | NA | NA | TRBV27 | TGTGCCACCCTTCTCGAGGAAGAGCAGTACTTC | CATLLEEEQYF
TRBJ1-1 | NA | NA | TRBV30 | TGTGCCTGGAGTGTTGGAGGACCAGTGAACACTGAAGCTTTCTTT | CAWSVGGPVNTEAFF
TRBJ2-3 | NA | few | TRBV6-6 | TGTGCCAGCAGCCGGACAAGCCGCACAGATACGCAGTATTTT | CASSRTSRTDTQYF
TRBJ1-2 | NA | NA | TRBV25-1 | TGTGCCAGCAGTGAATTCAGGTCCAACTATGGCTACACCTTC | CASSEFRSNYGYTF
TRBJ1-6 | TRBD1 | NA | TRBV5-1 | TGCGCCAGCAGCTGGGGGACAGCTAATTCACCCCTCCACTTT | CASSWGTANSPLHF
TRBJ2-7 | NA | NA | TRBV30 | TGTGCCGTAGGAGGGGTGGTGTACGAGCAGTACTTC | CAVGGVVYEQYF
TRBJ2-5 | NA | NA | TRBV9 | TGTGCCAGCAGCGTAGGTGGCAGGCGGATGTACCAAGAGACCCAGTACTTC | CASSVGGRRMYQETQYF
TRBJ1-1 | NA | NA | TRBV4-1 | TGCGCCAGCAGCCAAGGTCTGCGGATGGGCACTGAAGCTTTCTTT | CASSQGLRMGTEAFF
TRBJ2-5 | NA | once | TRBV5-1 | TGCGCCAGCAGAAAACCAGGGTCGGTTCAGGAGACCCAGTACTTC | CASRKPGSVQETQYF
TRBJ2-7 | NA | NA | TRBV5-1 | TGCGCCAGCAGCTTGCAGGGGAACTCCTACGAGCAGTACTTC | CASSLQGNSYEQYF
TRBJ2-2 | TRBD1 | few | TRBV29-1 | TGCAGCGTTGGTCTGGACAGGGCGTTCGCCACCGGGGAGCTGTTTTTT | CSVGLDRAFATGELFF
TRBJ2-5 | NA | NA | TRBV11-2 | TGTGCCAGCAGCTTTCGGGCCGCCCAAGAGACCCAGTACTTC | CASSFRAAQETQYF
TRBJ1-2 | NA | NA | TRBV9 | TGTGCCAGCAGCGTCGGGCAGGGGAATTATGGCTACACCTTC | CASSVGQGNYGYTF
TRBJ1-1 | NA | NA | TRBV7-3 | TGTGCCAGCAGCTTAGGACCAGGGAACACTGAAGCTTTCTTT | CASSLGPGNTEAFF